These 27 T cell receptor beta chains came from one sample sequenced in a study of CD8+CD57+ T cells in acquired aplastic anemia. Sequencing was done on patients that had shown CD8+CD57+ cell expansion by flow cytometry. Using genomic DNA as the template, TCR beta VDJ and CDR3 profiling was carried out. TCRdb re-analysed the reads in MiXCR, keeping a single row per CDR3 protein. The sample carries over 150,000 distinct CDR3 sequences, about 44% recorded once. Input material: sorted CD4+, CD8+, or CD8+CD57+ T cells (not recorded which) from PBMCs. These receptors were collected from a human donor with aplastic anemia.

The chain couples TRBV29-1 to TRBJ2-5, with TRBD1 as a possible D gene (5 bases). CDR3 length: 15 amino acids. CDR1 and CDR2 (germline): SQVTM, ANQGSEA. The V end was cut by 5 bases, the J end by 4 bases, with 20 bases between. Here the CDR3 reads CSVIPQGRLGETQYF. The CDR3 DNA reads TGCAGCGTTATACCTCAGGGTCGTTTAGGAGAGACCCAGTACTTC.

V gene TRBV2 combines with J gene TRBJ2-3, with 10 bases fitting TRBD2. Germline assignment: CDR1 SNHLY and CDR2 FYNNEI. V trimming: 6 bases; J trimming: 4 bases; junction bases outside the gene matches: 7. This CDR3 has 15 amino acids. The CDR3 DNA is TGTGCCAGCAGCGGGGAGCGGGGGGGCCCAGATACGCAGTATTTT. Its protein product is CASSGERGGPDTQYF.

V and J are TRBV20-1 and TRBJ2-5; 8 bases map to TRBD1. The V gene end was trimmed by 6 bases and the J gene end by 2 bases; junction bases not matched to a gene: 11. The length of the CDR3 is 15 residues. Germline CDR1 DFQATT, CDR2 SNEGSKA (reference sequence). The CDR3: CSAEGQGPTQETQYF. The CDR3 region has the DNA TGCAGTGCGGAAGGACAGGGACCCACACAAGAGACCCAGTACTTC.

The chain uses TRBV29-1 and TRBJ2-7; 8 nucleotides line up with TRBD2. Germline lookup yields CDR1 SQVTM and CDR2 ANQGSEA. The junction had 2 bases not matched to a gene; V was cut back by 6 bases and J by 1 base. CDR3 size: 12 residues. Written as DNA, the CDR3 is TGCAGCGTACTAGCGGCTTCCTACGAGCAGTACTTC. Its protein product is CSVLAASYEQYF.

V and J are TRBV7-9 and TRBJ2-2, with D unclear. The CDR3 contains 13 residues. Germline V CDR1 and CDR2: SEHNR, FQNEAQ (reference sequence). Trimming pared 3 bases from V and 0 bases from J, leaving 2 bases between. The CDR3 sequence is CASSFTNTGELFF. As DNA, the CDR3 is TGTGCCAGCAGCTTTACGAACACCGGGGAGCTGTTTTTT.

A word on this clonotype: A much larger clone is a single base away; this may be a read error. The rearrangement links TRBV7-3 to TRBJ2-7; no clear D. This CDR3 contains 14 residues. Germline loops: CDR1 SGHTA, CDR2 FQGTGA. The CDR3 region has the DNA TGTGCCAGCAGCTTAGAAGGAACGGGCTACGGGCAGTACTTC. It encodes CASSLEGTGYGQYF.

Notes on this clonotype: A read error is possible here, since a much larger clone lies one base away. V usage is TRBV11-2 and J usage is TRBJ1-1; weak D call: TRBD1 (5 bases). The CDR3 contains 15 residues. Germline assignment: CDR1 SGHAT and CDR2 FQNNGV. V was pared by 1 base and J by 4 bases, with 13 bases between. The CDR3 region has the DNA TGTGCCAGCAGCTTAGGGGTAGGGGTGAGCACTGAAGCTTTCTTT. This sequence encodes CASSLGVGVSTEAFF.

The V call is TRBV2, the J call TRBJ2-7; D is uncertain. CDR3 length: 14 residues. Germline V lookup: CDR1 SNHLY, CDR2 FYNNEI. Trimming pared 5 bases from V and 2 bases from J, leaving 13 bases between. The CDR3 region is CASSTRGRAYEQYF. DNA for the CDR3: TGTGCCAGCAGTACACGCGGTCGCGCCTACGAGCAGTACTTC.

This chain links TRBV20-1 with TRBJ2-7; 7 bases match TRBD1. Trimming at V came to 0 bases and at J to 0 bases, leaving 8 bases not matched to a gene. This CDR3 is built from 16 residues. Germline values: CDR1 DFQATT, CDR2 SNEGSKA (reference sequence). CDR3 residues: CSARETRGSFSYEQYF. CDR3 coding DNA: TGCAGTGCTAGAGAAACCAGGGGGTCGTTCTCCTACGAGCAGTACTTC.

In this sample, this clonotype turned up many times. The chain recombines TRBV20-1 with TRBJ2-3; 9 bases agree with TRBD1. This CDR3 comprises 14 residues. Germline CDR1 DFQATT, CDR2 SNEGSKA (reference sequence). V shed 3 bases, J shed 4 bases, and the junction held 5 bases outside the gene matches. This CDR3 reads CSARWGQGPDTQYF. DNA of the CDR3: TGCAGTGCTAGGTGGGGACAGGGTCCAGATACGCAGTATTTT.

At least ten counts were recorded for this clonotype. The genes are TRBV20-1 and TRBJ1-1; D gene uncertain. The germline CDR1 and CDR2 sequences are DFQATT and SNEGSKA (reference sequence). The CDR3 extends over 10 amino acids. V lost 6 bases and J lost 13, with 15 bases in between. DNA for the CDR3: TGCAGTGCAGAGAAAGGAGGAGGTTTCTTT. Translated, it gives CSAEKGGGFF.

The genes are TRBV11-1 and TRBJ2-3; 11 bases agree with TRBD2. V shed 9 bases, J shed 0 bases, and the junction held 14 bases outside the gene matches. The CDR3 extends over 18 amino acids. Germline CDR1 and CDR2: SGHAT and FQDESV (reference sequence). CDR3 sequence: CASMTDGLAGASTDTQYF. Written as DNA, the CDR3 is TGTGCCAGTATGACGGATGGACTAGCGGGTGCTAGCACAGATACGCAGTATTTT.

The rearrangement links TRBV3-1 to TRBJ1-1; tentatively, D is TRBD1 (6 bases). Trimming shortened V by 2 bases and J by 1 base, and 14 bases separated the two germline ends. The CDR3 is 16 amino acids. Germline loops: CDR1 LGHDT, CDR2 YNNKEL (reference sequence). CDR3 residues: CASSQTKQGWNTEAFF. In DNA form, the CDR3 reads TGTGCCAGCAGCCAAACGAAACAGGGATGGAACACTGAAGCTTTCTTT.

The V and J genes are TRBV20-1 and TRBJ2-1; tentative D call: TRBD2 (6 bases). The V gene's germline CDR1 is DFQATT and CDR2 SNEGSKA (reference sequence). The CDR3 consists of 13 residues. V lost 6 bases to trimming and J lost 7 bases, with 16 bases between them. The CDR3 here is CSAGWLARNEQFF. The CDR3 DNA reads TGCAGTGCGGGTTGGCTAGCGAGAAATGAGCAGTTCTTC.

The V call is TRBV7-9, the J call TRBJ2-7, with no clear D. Germline CDR1 reads SEHNR; CDR2 reads FQNEAQ (reference sequence). The CDR3 spans 12 residues. V was trimmed by 1 base and J by 7 bases, leaving 8 bases between them. Written as DNA, the CDR3 is TGTGCCAGCAGCTTAGACCTATGGGAGCAGTACTTC. Amino acids: CASSLDLWEQYF.

As for this clonotype: One end of the junction is discordant with germline, which a read error may explain. This chain connects TRBV13 to TRBJ1-2; D may be TRBD1 (5 bases). Germline V CDR1 and CDR2: PRHDT, FYEKMQ (reference sequence). This CDR3 has 13 residues. DNA of the CDR3: TGTGCCAGCAGTTTAGGGGACGGGCATGGCTACACCTTC. This translates into CASSLGDGHGYTF.

This clonotype has ten or more counts. The CDR3 coding sequence is TGTGCCAGCAGCTTATACGGGGGGCCCGGGGAGCTGTTTTTT. Encoded protein: CASSLYGGPGELFF. The V gene is TRBV7-3, the J gene TRBJ2-2; D is perhaps TRBD2 (7 bases). With 2 bases removed from V and 6 bases from J, the gap between germline ends came to 10 bases. Germline V lookup: CDR1 SGHTA, CDR2 FQGTGA. The CDR3 totals 14 residues.

The V gene is TRBV11-2, the J gene TRBJ2-1, with TRBD1 matching 9 bases. This CDR3 is 15 amino acids long. V dropped 4 bases and J dropped 4; count of bases not matched to a gene: 5. Germline V CDR1 and CDR2: SGHAT, FQNNGV. CDR3 in DNA: TGTGCCAGCAGCTCGGACAGGGGAAGGTACAATGAGCAGTTCTTC. Protein: CASSSDRGRYNEQFF.

The chain recombines TRBV6-5 with TRBJ1-1, with unresolved D. Trimming shortened V by 3 bases and J by 4 bases, and 15 bases separated the two germline ends. The germline CDR1 and CDR2 sequences are MNHEY and SVGAGI. This CDR3 comprises 15 residues. CDR3 protein: CASSYGRARSTEAFF. CDR3 DNA: TGTGCCAGCAGTTATGGGAGGGCCAGGAGCACTGAAGCTTTCTTT.

This clonotype was recorded many times. The chain recombines TRBV6-5 with TRBJ2-7; D tentatively reads TRBD1 or TRBD2 (6 bases each). Trimming pared 4 bases from V and 3 bases from J, leaving 19 bases between. CDR1 and CDR2 from the germline V gene are MNHEY and SVGAGI. The CDR3 has 16 amino acids. The CDR3 nucleotides read TGTGCCAGCAGTTCCGAGCTGGGGGGCGCCTACTACGAGCAGTACTTC. As protein: CASSSELGGAYYEQYF.

This clonotype has ten or more counts. V usage is TRBV6-1 and J usage is TRBJ1-1; no firm D call. Trimming removed 6 bases at V and 0 bases at J, with 5 bases between. CDR3 length: 12 residues. Germline V lookup: CDR1 MNHNS, CDR2 SASEGT. The CDR3 DNA follows: TGTGCCAGCAGACGAGTGAACACTGAAGCTTTCTTT. As protein: CASRRVNTEAFF.

This clonotype has more than one count but fewer than ten. The V gene is TRBV24-1, the J gene TRBJ1-2; D is ambiguous. Germline-derived CDR1 and CDR2 are KGHDR and SFDVKD. The length of the CDR3 is 15 residues. Deletions cut 3 bases from V and 2 bases from J, with 12 bases between. The CDR3 DNA follows: TGTGCCACCAGTGATGGAGGGTACAGAAACTATGGCTACACCTTC. It codes for CATSDGGYRNYGYTF.

In its sample, this clonotype was seen a few times. The chain combines TRBV29-1 with TRBJ2-7; 8 bases map to TRBD1. The CDR3 has 12 amino acids. Germline-derived CDR1 and CDR2 are SQVTM and ANQGSEA. The J segment lost 5 bases and the V segment lost 2 bases, leaving 2 bases of the junction unmatched. CDR3 sequence (DNA): TGCAGCGTTGAACAGGGGGCGAACGAGCAGTACTTC. Its protein product is CSVEQGANEQYF.

V usage is TRBV6-5 and J usage is TRBJ1-2; D remains ambiguous. Germline-derived CDR1 and CDR2 are MNHEY and SVGAGI. This CDR3 is built from 12 residues. Between the trimmed V and J ends, which lost 4 bases and 7 bases, there was a span of 10 bases. The CDR3 DNA reads TGTGCCAGCAGTTCCGTTGGAGGTGGCTACACCTTC. This codes for CASSSVGGGYTF.

The V and J genes are TRBV4-2 and TRBJ1-1; D gene uncertain. The CDR3 spans 13 residues. The germline V and J ends were trimmed by 1 base and 6 bases, with 9 bases remaining between them. The germline V gene has CDR1 LGHNA and CDR2 YNFKEQ. CDR3 residues: CASSQGSQPEAFF. As DNA, the CDR3 is TGTGCCAGCAGCCAAGGATCACAACCTGAAGCTTTCTTT.

The chain joins TRBV9 to TRBJ2-1, with 12 bases fitting TRBD2. The CDR3 is 17 amino acids. The V segment lost 4 bases and the J segment 9 bases; nucleotides outside the gene matches: 14. Germline V gene sequence: CDR1 SGDLS, CDR2 YYNGEE. CDR3 loop: CASSPRPRTSGVVEQFF. CDR3 sequence (DNA): TGTGCCAGCAGCCCCCGCCCCCGGACTAGCGGGGTTGTTGAGCAGTTCTTC.

The sample holds one count of this clonotype. Just one base apart from a much larger clone, this may be a read error. J is TRBJ2-2 and V is TRBV5-1; 8 bases map to TRBD2. The CDR3 consists of 15 residues. V gave up 4 bases and J gave up 2 bases; unmatched junction bases: 4. Germline V gene sequence: CDR1 SGHRS, CDR2 YFSETQ. The DNA of the CDR3 is TGCGCCAGCAGCCTTAGCGGGGTTAACACCGGGGAGCTGTTTTTT. It encodes CASSLSGVNTGELFF.